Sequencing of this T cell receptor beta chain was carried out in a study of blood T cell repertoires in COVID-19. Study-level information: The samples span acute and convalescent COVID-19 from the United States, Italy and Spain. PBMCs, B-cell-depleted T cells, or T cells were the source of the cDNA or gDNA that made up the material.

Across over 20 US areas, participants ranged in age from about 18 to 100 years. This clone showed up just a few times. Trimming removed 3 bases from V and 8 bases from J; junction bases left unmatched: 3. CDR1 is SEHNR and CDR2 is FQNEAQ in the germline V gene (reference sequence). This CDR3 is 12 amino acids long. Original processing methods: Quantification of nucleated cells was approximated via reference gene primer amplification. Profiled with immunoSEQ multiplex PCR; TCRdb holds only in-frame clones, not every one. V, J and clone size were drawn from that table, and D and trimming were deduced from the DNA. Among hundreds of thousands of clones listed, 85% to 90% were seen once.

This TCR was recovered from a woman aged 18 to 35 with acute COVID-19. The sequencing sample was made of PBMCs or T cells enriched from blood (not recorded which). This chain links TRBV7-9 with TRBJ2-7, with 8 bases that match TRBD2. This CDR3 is CASSLASGQQYF. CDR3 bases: TGTGCCAGCAGCTTGGCTAGCGGGCAGCAGTACTTC.